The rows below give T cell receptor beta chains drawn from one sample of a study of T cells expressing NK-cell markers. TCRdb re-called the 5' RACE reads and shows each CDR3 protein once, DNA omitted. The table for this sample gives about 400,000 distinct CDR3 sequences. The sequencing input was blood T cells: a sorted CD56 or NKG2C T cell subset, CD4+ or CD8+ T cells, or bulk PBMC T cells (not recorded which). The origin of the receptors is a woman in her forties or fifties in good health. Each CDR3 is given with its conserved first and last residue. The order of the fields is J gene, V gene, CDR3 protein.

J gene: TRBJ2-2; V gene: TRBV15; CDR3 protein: CATSRDGLAGSGELFF
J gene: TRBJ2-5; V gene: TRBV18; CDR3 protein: CASSLLPAGFQETQYF
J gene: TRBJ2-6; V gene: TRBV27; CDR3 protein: CATRLAGLNSGANVLTF
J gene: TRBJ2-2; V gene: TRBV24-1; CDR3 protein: CATSEPGTGGELFF
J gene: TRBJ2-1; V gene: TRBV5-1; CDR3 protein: CASNSGRGNNEQFF
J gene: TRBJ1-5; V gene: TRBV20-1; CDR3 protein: CSAREGARGNQPQHF
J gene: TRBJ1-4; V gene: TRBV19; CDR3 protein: CASSGTSTANEKLFF
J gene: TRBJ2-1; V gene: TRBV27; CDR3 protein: CASSPREQGNEQFF
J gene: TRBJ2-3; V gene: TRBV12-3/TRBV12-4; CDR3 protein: CASSFSGPSSTDTQYF
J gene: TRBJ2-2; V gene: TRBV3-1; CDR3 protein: CASSLGSGSDTGELFF
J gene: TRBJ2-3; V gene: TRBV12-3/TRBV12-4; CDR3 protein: CASGYTDTQYF
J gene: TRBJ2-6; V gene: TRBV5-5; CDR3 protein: CATASAGANVLTF
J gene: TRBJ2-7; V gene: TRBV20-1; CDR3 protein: CSARMLGGGTYEQYF
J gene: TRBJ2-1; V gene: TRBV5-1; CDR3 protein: CASSGGWTSGLAEQFF
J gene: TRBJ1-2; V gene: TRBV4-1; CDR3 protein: CASSQAEKGFYGYTF
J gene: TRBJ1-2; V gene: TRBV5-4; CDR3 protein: CASLLRDGNYGYTF
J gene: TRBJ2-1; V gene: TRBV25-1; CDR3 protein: CASSNPNYNEQFF
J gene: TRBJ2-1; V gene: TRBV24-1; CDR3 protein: CATSDPARDRANEQFF
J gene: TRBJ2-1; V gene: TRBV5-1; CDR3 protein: CASSLRLAGGPGNEQFF
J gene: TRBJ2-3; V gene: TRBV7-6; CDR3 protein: CASSTTGMFTDTQYF
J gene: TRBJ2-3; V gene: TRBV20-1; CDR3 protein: CSARLGEGQYF
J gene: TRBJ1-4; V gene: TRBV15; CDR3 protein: CATSPGQGAEKLFF
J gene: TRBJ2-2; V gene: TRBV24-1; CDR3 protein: CATSDPLGIANTGELFF
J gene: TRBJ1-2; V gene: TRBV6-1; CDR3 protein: CASSVSYGYTF
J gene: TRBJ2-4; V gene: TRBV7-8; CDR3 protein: CASSFGLLKLAKNIQYF
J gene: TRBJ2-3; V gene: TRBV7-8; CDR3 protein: CASSATREVRQYF
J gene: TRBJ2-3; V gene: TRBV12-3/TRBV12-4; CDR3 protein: CASSGAATGGWDTQYF
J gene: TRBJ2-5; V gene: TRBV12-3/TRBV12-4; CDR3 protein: CASSPSGQVWAQYF
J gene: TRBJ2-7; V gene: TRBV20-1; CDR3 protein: CSARGLTSAAYQQYF
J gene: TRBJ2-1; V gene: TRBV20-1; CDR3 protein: CSARDRDRVAYNEQFF
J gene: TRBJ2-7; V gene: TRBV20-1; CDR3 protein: CSAKEFYEQYF
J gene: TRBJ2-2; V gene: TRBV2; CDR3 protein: CASSGEGQGRELFF
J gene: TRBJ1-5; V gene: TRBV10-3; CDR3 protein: CAARQDNQPQHF
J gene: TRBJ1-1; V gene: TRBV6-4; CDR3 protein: CASSVGHLNTEAFF
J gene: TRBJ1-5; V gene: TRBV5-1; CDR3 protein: CASSLGGGPQHF
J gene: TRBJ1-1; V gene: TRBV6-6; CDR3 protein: CASSSGTQNTEAFF
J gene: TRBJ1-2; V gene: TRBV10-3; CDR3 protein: CAAAWDGGYGYTF
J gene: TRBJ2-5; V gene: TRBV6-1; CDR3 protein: CASSEPAEQETQYF
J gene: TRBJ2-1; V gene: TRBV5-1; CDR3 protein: CASSLALAGGSYNEQFF
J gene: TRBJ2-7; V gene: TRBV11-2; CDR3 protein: CASSSRGGGPYEQYF
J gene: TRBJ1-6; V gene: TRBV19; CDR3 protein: CASSSGATPRVPLHF
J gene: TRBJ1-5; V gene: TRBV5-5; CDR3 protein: CASAHLWDTDQPQHF
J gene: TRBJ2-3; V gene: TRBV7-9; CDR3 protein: CASSWGLAGTDTQYF
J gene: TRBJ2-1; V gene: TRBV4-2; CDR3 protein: CASSQEGTSGSNEQFF
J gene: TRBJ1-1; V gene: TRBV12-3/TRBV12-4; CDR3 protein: CASSGGVKNTEAFF
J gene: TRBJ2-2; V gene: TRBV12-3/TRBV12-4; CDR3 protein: CASNRAPGELFF
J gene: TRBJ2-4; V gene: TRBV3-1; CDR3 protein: CASSQDKAGWKNIQYF
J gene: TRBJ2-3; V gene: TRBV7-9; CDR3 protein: CASSLAPSTQYF
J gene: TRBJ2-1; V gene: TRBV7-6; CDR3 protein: CASSLGSGQGAGHEQFF
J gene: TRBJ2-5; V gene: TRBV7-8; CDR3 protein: CASSVDSSGRYQETQYF
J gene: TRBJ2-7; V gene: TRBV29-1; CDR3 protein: CSVGLSGSSYEQYF
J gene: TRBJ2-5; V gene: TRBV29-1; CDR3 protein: CSVEWPGQETQYF